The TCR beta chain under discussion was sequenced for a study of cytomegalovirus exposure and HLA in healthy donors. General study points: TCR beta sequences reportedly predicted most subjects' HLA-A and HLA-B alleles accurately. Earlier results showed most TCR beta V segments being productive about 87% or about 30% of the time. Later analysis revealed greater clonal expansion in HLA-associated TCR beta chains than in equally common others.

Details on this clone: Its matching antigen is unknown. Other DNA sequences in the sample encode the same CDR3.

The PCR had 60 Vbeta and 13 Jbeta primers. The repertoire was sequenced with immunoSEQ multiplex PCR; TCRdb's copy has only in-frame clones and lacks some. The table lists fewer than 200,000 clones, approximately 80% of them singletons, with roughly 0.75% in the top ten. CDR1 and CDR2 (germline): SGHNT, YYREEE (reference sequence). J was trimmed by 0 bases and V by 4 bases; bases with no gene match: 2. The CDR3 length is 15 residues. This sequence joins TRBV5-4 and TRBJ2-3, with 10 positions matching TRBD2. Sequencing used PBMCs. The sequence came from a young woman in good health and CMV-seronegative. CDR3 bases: TGTGCCAGCAGCCTGACTAGCGGGAGCACAGATACGCAGTATTTT. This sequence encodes CASSLTSGSTDTQYF.